The text below deals with one T cell receptor (beta chain). The method was immunoSEQ multiplex PCR; TCRdb's version includes in-frame clones alone and lacks a portion of them. The repertoire consists of some 250,000 clones, with 85% to 90% occurring once and the leading ten covering roughly 5%. Germline lookup yields CDR1 GTSNPN and CDR2 SVGIG (reference sequence). The CDR3 consists of 15 residues. With 3 bases removed from V and 3 bases from J, the gap between germline ends came to 14 bases. The data were obtained in a study of blood T cell repertoires in COVID-19. Sequencing was done on a sample of peripheral blood. V and J are TRBV30 and TRBJ1-4; tentatively, D is TRBD1 (6 bases). The source is a woman aged 55-75 years with COVID-19, enrolled during active disease. CDR3 DNA sequence: TGTGCCTGGAGCCTCCGGGGGGCCCCTAATGAAAAACTGTTTTTT. Its protein is CAWSLRGAPNEKLFF.